Detailed here is one TCR beta chain. Per germline, CDR1 MDHEN and CDR2 SYDVKM. With 5 bases removed from V and 2 bases from J, the gap between germline ends came to 22 bases. The CDR3 contains 18 residues. This sample was taken from a study of shared clonotypes between healthy human individuals. Repertoires were generated with immunoSEQ multiplex PCR, while TCRdb's copy carries only in-frame clones and drops some. The top ten clones hold 0.06% of a sample with roughly 530,000 clones, about 95% of them seen once. The sequence was collected from a woman aged 25 to 39 in good health. The sequencing input was naive CD4+ T cells sorted from blood. Subset of the sample: CD45RA+ positively selected. The chain recombines TRBV28 with TRBJ2-1, with D maybe TRBD2 (6 bases). CDR3 bases: TGTGCCAGCAGTCAACCCTTTAGCCCGGGAGCCCCCTACAATGAGCAGTTCTTC. Protein sequence: CASSQPFSPGAPYNEQFF.